What follows is one T cell receptor (beta chain) and its context. Antigen: not known. This CDR3 is built from 15 residues. V shed 6 bases and J 1 base; nucleotides not matched to a gene: 8. Looked up from germline, CDR1 is SGHRS and CDR2 is YFSETQ. The sample belongs to a study of cytomegalovirus exposure and HLA in healthy donors. Regarding the study as a whole: TRBV6-2, TRBV6-3 and other indistinguishable V segments were excluded. Analyses of presence and absence presupposed an approximately uniform sequencing depth across donors. It was shown in a later analysis that HLA-associated TCR beta chains were more clonally expanded than other, equally common chains.

The PCR had 60 Vbeta and 13 Jbeta primers. Authors' analysis steps: In a later analysis, the count reached roughly 80 million unique TCR beta chains, with 9 million to 11 million shared. Only in-frame clones appear in the TCRdb table, and some are missing; sequencing was by immunoSEQ multiplex PCR. Clone size and V and J calls were adopted from that table, with D and trimming inferred from the DNA. Among about 140,000 clones listed, more than 75% were seen once. The rearrangement joins TRBV5-1 to TRBJ2-3; TRBD2 matches at 7 bases. The clonotype comes from a middle-aged woman in good health and CMV-seropositive. Sequenced input: PBMCs. This CDR3 reads CASNLGGSGTDTQYF. In DNA, the CDR3 is TGCGCCAGCAATTTGGGCGGGAGCGGCACAGATACGCAGTATTTT.